Listed here are 15 T cell receptor beta chains from one sample, sequenced in a study of T cells in women clearing cervical HPV infection. The assay was immunoSEQ multiplex PCR, and TCRdb's table has in-frame clones only and misses some. The table lists about 22,000 clones. Sequencing was carried out using blood buffy coat. The receptors were sampled from a woman aged 18 to 69 with a cervical HPV16 infection that either progressed to CIN3+ or cleared (not recorded which).

Comment on this clone: Read coverage stops 3 residues before the CDR3 terminus; the germline J gene supplies the remainder. The rearrangement joins TRBV6-1 to TRBJ1-2; no clear D. The germline CDR1 and CDR2 sequences are MNHNS and SASEGT. This CDR3 spans 11 amino acids. The chain's CDR3 is CASSEIEFYTF. The CDR3 DNA, read in part, is TGTGCCAGCAGTGAAATAGAATTC.

On this clone itself: The sequence runs out 3 residues before the end of the CDR3; the remainder is reconstructed from the germline J gene. The chain links TRBV7-9 to TRBJ2-1; D remains unclear. V dropped 2 bases and J dropped 4 bases, with 6 bases sitting between them. Germline V gene lookup returns CDR1 SEHNR and CDR2 FQNEAQ (reference sequence). This CDR3 spans 13 amino acids. CDR3 DNA (partial): TGTGCCAGCAGCTTAATACTGTACAATGAG. Residues: CASSLILYNE. The entire CDR3 protein reads CASSLILYNEQFF.

A remark on this clone: The CDR3 goes on 3 residues after the read ends, and that part is filled in from the germline J gene. The chain is built from TRBV14 and TRBJ1-4; D gene unclear. V was cut by 0 bases and J by 7 bases, with 12 bases left in between. The CDR3 spans 15 residues. Germline V lookup: CDR1 SGHDN, CDR2 FVKESK. This CDR3 reads CASSQELAPGEKLFF. The CDR3 bases that were read are TGTGCCAGCAGCCAAGAACTTGCCCCAGGTGAAAAA. The variable domain in full, with the rest retrieved from reference TRBV14 and TRBJ1-4, is EAGVTQFPSHSVIEKGQTVTLRCDPISGHDNLYWYRRVMGKEIKFLLHFVKESKQDESGMPNNRFLAERTGGTYSTLKVQPAELEDSGVYFCASSQELAPGEKLFFGSGTQLSVL.

In regard to this clone: The read finishes 3 residues shy of the CDR3 end, and the germline J gene is used to complete it. The V and J genes are TRBV6-1 and TRBJ1-1; D is uncertain. Germline CDR1 and CDR2: MNHNS and SASEGT. V dropped 0 bases and J dropped 4 bases, with 9 bases sitting between them. The CDR3 spans 14 residues. CDR3 sequence: CASSEARRVTEAFF. Partial CDR3 DNA: TGTGCCAGCAGTGAAGCCCGCAGAGTCACTGAA.

For this clone: The read finishes 3 residues shy of the CDR3 end, and the germline J gene is used to complete it. The chain links TRBV20-1 to TRBJ1-2; D gene ambiguous. This CDR3 spans 12 amino acids. The V end was cut by 4 bases, the J end by 4 bases, with 10 bases between. The V gene's germline CDR1 is DFQATT and CDR2 SNEGSKA (reference sequence). Partial CDR3 DNA: TGCAGTGCTAATCTATTAAGCTATGGC. Its translation is CSANLLSYG. The CDR3, in full, reads CSANLLSYGYTF.

With respect to this clone: The read halts 3 residues ahead of the CDR3 end, with the missing end drawn from the germline J gene. Other DNA sequences within the sample encode an identical CDR3. This chain uses TRBV18 with TRBJ2-1, with 7 bases lining up with TRBD1. The CDR3 length is 16 residues. The V gene's germline CDR1 is KGHSH and CDR2 LQKENI. Germline trimming cut 3 bases from V and 4 bases from J; bases unmatched to any gene: 9. The covered CDR3 bases are TGTGCCAGCTCACCCCAAGGGGGCGGGCCATACAATGAG. Its translation: CASSPQGGGPYNE. The CDR3 reads in full as CASSPQGGGPYNEQFF.

For this clone: The read ends 3 residues early relative to the CDR3; the germline J gene fills the gap. J is TRBJ2-1 and V is TRBV2, with D maybe TRBD2 (5 bases). Germline-derived CDR1 and CDR2 are SNHLY and FYNNEI. The germline V and J ends were trimmed by 6 bases and 3 bases, with 12 bases remaining between them. CDR3 size: 14 residues. The CDR3 loop is CASRDGLVYNEQFF. The CDR3 bases that were read are TGTGCCAGCAGGGATGGACTCGTCTACAATGAG.

A remark on this clone: Read data end 3 residues before the CDR3 end; the end is taken from the germline J gene. This chain uses TRBV20-1 with TRBJ2-1, with no clear D. The V end was cut by 5 bases, the J end by 1 base, with 15 bases between. The length of the CDR3 is 15 residues. The germline V gene has CDR1 DFQATT and CDR2 SNEGSKA (reference sequence). The sequenced part of the CDR3 DNA is TGCAGTGCTCTCGCTCGCGCTCGGTCCTACAATGAG. It specifies CSALARARSYNE. The whole CDR3 protein is CSALARARSYNEQFF.

To note about this clone: Read coverage stops 3 residues before the CDR3 terminus; the germline J gene supplies the remainder. In the same sample, other DNA sequences code for this CDR3. V and J are TRBV19 and TRBJ2-4; tentative D call: TRBD1 (6 bases). Germline CDR1 LNHDA, CDR2 SQIVND (reference sequence). CDR3 length equals 14 residues. The CDR3 loop reads CASSPVGGSKIQYF. Incomplete CDR3 DNA: TGTGCCAGTAGCCCAGTTGGGGGCTCCAAGATT.

Concerning this clone: The missing CDR3 end, 3 residues past where the read stops, is filled in from the germline J gene. The V gene is TRBV5-1, the J gene TRBJ2-7, with D possibly TRBD2 on 7 matching bases. Germline V gives CDR1 SGHRS, CDR2 YFSETQ. The CDR3 extends over 14 amino acids. V was cut by 5 bases and J by 5 bases, with 17 bases left in between. CDR3 DNA (partial): TGCGCCAGCAGACTCCGGGGGGCATCGGACGAG. Its translation: CASRLRGASDE. In full, the CDR3 is CASRLRGASDEQYF.

Comments on this clone: The read finishes 3 residues shy of the CDR3 end, and the germline J gene is used to complete it. The chain is built from TRBV5-1 and TRBJ2-3, with no clear D. This CDR3 has 15 amino acids. The V gene's germline CDR1 is SGHRS and CDR2 YFSETQ. The V end was cut by 0 bases, the J end by 0 bases, with 8 bases between. The CDR3 here is CASSLGPGSTDTQYF. CDR3 bases read: TGCGCCAGCAGCTTGGGTCCCGGTAGCACAGATACG.

With respect to this clone: Read coverage stops 3 residues before the CDR3 terminus; the germline J gene supplies the remainder. The chain uses TRBV7-9 and TRBJ1-5; 8 nucleotides match TRBD1. J lost 4 bases, V lost 6 bases, and 8 bases had no gene match. There are 15 residues in the CDR3. Germline CDR1 is SEHNR and CDR2 is FQNEAQ (reference sequence). The DNA read from the CDR3 is TGTGCCAGCAGTTTCCTCGGACAGGGAAATCAGCCC. Its protein is CASSFLGQGNQP. The full CDR3 protein reads CASSFLGQGNQPQHF.

To note about this clone: The read stops 3 residues short of the end of the CDR3; the missing end is completed from the germline J gene. The chain is built from TRBV5-6 and TRBJ2-4, with D perhaps matching TRBD1 (6 bases). Germline V gene data show CDR1 as SGHDT and CDR2 as YYEEEE. The CDR3 is made up of 15 amino acids. Incomplete CDR3 DNA: TGTGCCAGCAGCTTAACGACTTCGGACGGACAGTCT. Its protein is CASSLTTSDGQS. The full CDR3 is CASSLTTSDGQSQYF.

As for this clone: The read ends 3 residues before the CDR3 terminus; that terminus is restored from the germline J gene. The J gene is TRBJ1-1, the V gene TRBV5-1; TRBD1 might be the D (6 bases). CDR1 and CDR2 from the germline V gene are SGHRS and YFSETQ. The germline V and J ends were trimmed by 2 bases and 3 bases, with 26 bases remaining between them. There are 19 residues in the CDR3. CDR3 protein: CASSFPAGTSVNSYTEAFF. Partial CDR3 DNA: TGCGCCAGCAGCTTCCCTGCAGGGACATCGGTTAATTCGTACACTGAA.

Worth noting for this clone: The read terminates 3 residues ahead of where the CDR3 ends, so the germline J gene completes it. The chain couples TRBV18 to TRBJ1-2; 8 bases agree with TRBD1. Germline CDR1 is KGHSH and CDR2 is LQKENI. CDR3 length equals 14 residues. The CDR3 is CASSTGGHGVDYTF. The sequenced CDR3 bases are TGTGCCAGCTCAACAGGGGGTCACGGGGTTGAC. The full variable domain, rest sourced from reference TRBV18 and TRBJ1-2, is NAGVMQNPRHLVRRRGQEARLRCSPMKGHSHVYWYRQLPEEGLKFMVYLQKENIIDESGMPKERFSAEFPKEGPSILRIQQVVRGDSAAYFCASSTGGHGVDYTFGSGTRLTVV.